Listed below are T cell receptor beta chains from one sample, sequenced in a study of shared clonotypes between healthy human individuals. Some clones are missing from TCRdb's copy, which holds only in-frame ones; the method was immunoSEQ multiplex PCR. The sample contains 1.5 million to 1.9 million clones, approximately 98% of which appear only once. Sample: naive CD4+ T cells sorted from blood. The receptors derive from a man aged 25 to 45 in good health. CDR3s leave out the opening cysteine and the closing phenylalanine or tryptophan. Clone size is given for some rows only: seen once, a few or many times, or a class if the clone is expanded.

TRBV7-2 | . | 11 | ASSPLGSGSRD
TRBV11-2 | once | 11 | ASSLGGNYGYT
TRBV6-1 | . | 12 | ASSGGQTRETQY
TRBV30 | . | 14 | AWSVLGLSSYNEQF
TRBV29-1 | . | 10 | SVSDRVYEQY
TRBV9 | . | 17 | ASSARFGLAGGSTDTQY
TRBV7-8 | once | 12 | ASSYGQGLYEQY
TRBV19 | . | 12 | ASSMGQAPYEQY
TRBV7-6 | . | 13 | ASSLEGSGNQPQH
TRBV2 | . | 17 | ASSALGLAGSLSYNEQF
TRBV28 | . | 12 | ASFGSASSYEQY
TRBV29-1 | . | 12 | SVPTVTSTDTQY
TRBV7-9 | . | 14 | ASSTRTGSVNTEAF
TRBV5-1 | . | 11 | ASSFRGSTEAF
TRBV27 | . | 13 | ASSLFGTNQETQY
TRBV30 | . | 13 | AWDSFATGTYEQY
TRBV7-2 | once | 13 | ASSLVSGASYEQY
TRBV28 | . | 11 | ASRTPGGTEAF
TRBV7-9 | . | 6 | ASSLGY
TRBV30 | . | 13 | AWSPLAGNTGELF
TRBV6-1 | . | 17 | ASSEAMEFRTANTGELF
TRBV18 | . | 11 | ASSPPSKNEQF
TRBV7-9 | . | 14 | ASKEGALSSYNEQF
TRBV19 | . | 13 | ASSILMGQSYEQY